A selection of T cell receptor beta chains follows, all from one sample in a study of Ad26.COV2.S vaccination and SARS-CoV-2 variants. Method: immunoSEQ multiplex PCR; TCRdb's copy keeps in-frame clones and lacks some. The table shows about 680,000 clones, with roughly 90% occurring only once. The material sequenced was peripheral blood, taken in a trial of Ad26.COV2.S vaccine versus placebo. The receptor set was obtained from a person aged 18-60 years who received the Ad26.COV2.S COVID-19 vaccine or a placebo. The CDR3 runs from the conserved cysteine through the conserved F or W. The D gene is left open where the match is weak. Clone sizes are given selectively: once, few, many, or a class where the clone is expanded.

v_call: TRBV10-3
clone_size: once
j_call: TRBJ2-7
d_call: NA
cdr3_aa: CAISEGVPYEQYF
cdr3_nt: TGTGCCATCAGTGAGGGGGTCCCCTACGAGCAGTACTTC

v_call: TRBV16
clone_size: NA
j_call: TRBJ1-4
d_call: TRBD1
cdr3_aa: CASSQSTGGHEKLFF
cdr3_nt: TGTGCCAGCAGCCAATCAACAGGGGGGCACGAAAAACTGTTTTTT

v_call: TRBV3-1/TRBV3-2
clone_size: NA
j_call: TRBJ1-5
d_call: TRBD1
cdr3_aa: CASSQRQGEQPQHF
cdr3_nt: TGTGCCAGCAGCCAACGACAGGGGGAGCAGCCCCAGCATTTT

v_call: TRBV5-8
clone_size: NA
j_call: TRBJ1-2
d_call: NA
cdr3_aa: CASSPGSLPYGYTF
cdr3_nt: TGTGCCAGCAGCCCCGGGAGCTTACCATATGGCTACACCTTC

v_call: TRBV5-5
clone_size: few
j_call: TRBJ2-2
d_call: NA
cdr3_aa: CASSWSAGTNTGELFF
cdr3_nt: TGTGCCAGCAGCTGGTCAGCGGGTACGAACACCGGGGAGCTGTTTTTT

v_call: TRBV4-2
clone_size: NA
j_call: TRBJ2-2
d_call: TRBD1
cdr3_aa: CASSQGTGTGELFF
cdr3_nt: TGTGCCAGCAGCCAAGGGACAGGGACCGGGGAGCTGTTTTTT

v_call: TRBV23-1
clone_size: NA
j_call: TRBJ2-2
d_call: NA
cdr3_aa: CASNPWGAMNTGELFF
cdr3_nt: TGCGCCAGCAACCCGTGGGGGGCAATGAACACCGGGGAGCTGTTTTTT

v_call: TRBV4-1
clone_size: NA
j_call: TRBJ2-5
d_call: TRBD2
cdr3_aa: CASSQAASGQETQYF
cdr3_nt: TGCGCCAGCAGCCAAGCGGCTAGCGGTCAAGAGACCCAGTACTTC

v_call: TRBV7-2
clone_size: NA
j_call: TRBJ2-7
d_call: TRBD2
cdr3_aa: CASSIILAGNYEQYF
cdr3_nt: TGTGCCAGCAGTATTATACTAGCGGGAAATTACGAGCAGTACTTC

v_call: TRBV19
clone_size: NA
j_call: TRBJ1-2
d_call: NA
cdr3_aa: CASSIVLAAGPYGYTF
cdr3_nt: TGTGCCAGTAGTATCGTCTTGGCGGCAGGGCCCTATGGCTACACCTTC

v_call: TRBV27
clone_size: few
j_call: TRBJ1-2
d_call: TRBD1
cdr3_aa: CASSPQTGRYGYTF
cdr3_nt: TGTGCCAGCAGTCCCCAGACAGGGAGGTATGGCTACACCTTC

v_call: TRBV19
clone_size: NA
j_call: TRBJ2-7
d_call: NA
cdr3_aa: CASSIVTGGDYEQYF
cdr3_nt: TGTGCCAGTAGTATAGTTACAGGGGGGGACTACGAGCAGTACTTC

v_call: TRBV7-3
clone_size: few
j_call: TRBJ2-2
d_call: NA
cdr3_aa: CASSPRIGVDTGELFF
cdr3_nt: TGTGCCAGCAGCCCCCGAATAGGGGTCGATACCGGGGAGCTGTTTTTT

v_call: TRBV6-1
clone_size: once
j_call: TRBJ1-2
d_call: NA
cdr3_aa: CASSESSGRSYTF
cdr3_nt: TGTGCCAGCAGTGAATCGTCAGGGAGGAGCTACACCTTC

v_call: TRBV30
clone_size: NA
j_call: TRBJ1-2
d_call: NA
cdr3_aa: CAWSRQESYGYTF
cdr3_nt: TGTGCCTGGAGTCGACAGGAGAGCTATGGCTACACCTTC

v_call: TRBV5-4
clone_size: NA
j_call: TRBJ2-7
d_call: NA
cdr3_aa: CASSRGRNGYEQYF
cdr3_nt: TGTGCCAGCAGCCGAGGTAGGAATGGGTACGAGCAGTACTTC

v_call: TRBV2
clone_size: NA
j_call: TRBJ1-1
d_call: NA
cdr3_aa: CASRVPGMGEAFF
cdr3_nt: TGTGCCAGCAGGGTTCCGGGGATGGGTGAAGCTTTCTTT

v_call: TRBV12-5
clone_size: once
j_call: TRBJ2-5
d_call: NA
cdr3_aa: CASGLRAGQETQYF
cdr3_nt: TGTGCTAGTGGTTTGAGAGCAGGGCAGGAGACCCAGTACTTC

v_call: TRBV18
clone_size: NA
j_call: TRBJ1-5
d_call: NA
cdr3_aa: CASSPSGNQPQHF
cdr3_nt: TGTGCCAGCTCTCCTAGTGGGAATCAGCCCCAGCATTTT

v_call: TRBV10-2
clone_size: NA
j_call: TRBJ1-4
d_call: NA
cdr3_aa: CATTRGRINEKLFF
cdr3_nt: TGCGCCACCACCAGAGGGAGAATTAATGAAAAACTGTTTTTT

v_call: TRBV13
clone_size: NA
j_call: TRBJ2-7
d_call: NA
cdr3_aa: CASTEGTSYEQYF
cdr3_nt: TGTGCCAGCACGGAGGGGACTTCTTACGAGCAGTACTTC

v_call: TRBV6-2/TRBV6-3
clone_size: once
j_call: TRBJ1-2
d_call: NA
cdr3_aa: CASSRDIPTRGYGYTF
cdr3_nt: TGTGCCAGCAGTCGGGACATACCAACCAGGGGCTATGGCTACACCTTC

v_call: TRBV2
clone_size: NA
j_call: TRBJ2-7
d_call: TRBD2
cdr3_aa: CASSGTSLGEQYF
cdr3_nt: TGTGCCAGCAGTGGGACTAGCCTAGGCGAGCAGTACTTC

v_call: TRBV19
clone_size: NA
j_call: TRBJ2-7
d_call: NA
cdr3_aa: CASSKGTRPSYEQYF
cdr3_nt: TGTGCCAGTAGTAAAGGGACACGGCCTTCCTACGAGCAGTACTTC

v_call: TRBV28
clone_size: NA
j_call: TRBJ2-2
d_call: NA
cdr3_aa: CASSPIENTGELFF
cdr3_nt: TGTGCCAGCAGCCCCATAGAGAACACCGGGGAGCTGTTTTTT